One sample yielded the 21 T cell receptor beta chains listed below, sequenced in a study of OX40 agonist ivuxolimab in advanced cancers. Using immunoSEQ multiplex PCR, the repertoire was profiled, and TCRdb retains in-frame clones only, with some absent. Counted here are fewer than 80,000 clones, 70% to 90% occurring once; the ten biggest clones make up about 6%. The sample consisted of CD4+ or CD8+ T cells sorted from blood, taken in a trial of the OX40 agonist ivuxolimab. The receptors come from an adult with an advanced solid tumor such as melanoma, head and neck, liver or kidney cancer.

The rearrangement joins TRBV7-9 to TRBJ1-5, with D uncertain. This CDR3 spans 16 amino acids. Trimming shortened V by 5 bases and J by 2 bases, and 16 bases separated the two germline ends. Germline-derived CDR1 and CDR2 are SEHNR and FQNEAQ (reference sequence). CDR3 loop: CASSGARALGNQPQHF. CDR3 sequence (DNA): TGTGCCAGCAGCGGAGCTAGGGCCCTGGGCAATCAGCCCCAGCATTTT.

This clone was detected only once. The J gene is TRBJ1-1, the V gene TRBV6-6; 9 bases map to TRBD1. Per the germline V gene, CDR1 is MNHNY and CDR2 is SVGAGI (reference sequence). The CDR3 totals 15 residues. J was trimmed by 3 bases and V by 6 bases; bases with no gene match: 8. The CDR3 protein is CASRPPWTGDTEAFF. The CDR3 DNA reads TGTGCCAGCAGGCCACCGTGGACAGGGGACACTGAAGCTTTCTTT.

This chain uses TRBV5-8 with TRBJ2-2; 10 nucleotides agree with TRBD2. The CDR3 runs to 17 residues. V was pared by 4 bases and J by 1 base, with 7 bases of the junction left unmatched. Germline V CDR1 and CDR2: SGHTS, YDEGEE. CDR3 coding DNA: TGTGCCAGCAGCCCGGGACTAGCGAGCCGGAACACCGGGGAGCTGTTTTTT. It yields the protein CASSPGLASRNTGELFF.

J is TRBJ1-4 and V is TRBV15, with no clear D. CDR1 is LNHNV and CDR2 is YYDKDF in the germline V gene (reference sequence). The germline V and J ends were trimmed by 0 bases and 8 bases, with 7 bases remaining between them. The CDR3 covers 13 residues. CDR3 bases: TGTGCCACCAGCAGAGATCCTGGCGAAAAACTGTTTTTT. It encodes CATSRDPGEKLFF.

The chain recombines TRBV6-1 with TRBJ2-3; D remains ambiguous. Trimming removed 2 bases from V and 6 bases from J, with 6 bases in between. The CDR3 has 12 residues. The germline V gene has CDR1 MNHNS and CDR2 SASEGT. The CDR3 coding sequence is TGTGCCAGCAGTGAATTCGCCGATACGCAGTATTTT. Translation: CASSEFADTQYF.

This chain links TRBV6-5 with TRBJ2-3; the D gene is possibly TRBD2 (6 bases). Trimming removed 6 bases from V and 5 bases from J, with 15 bases in between. CDR1 is MNHEY and CDR2 is SVGAGI in the germline V gene. The CDR3 has 14 amino acids. CDR3 DNA: TGTGCCAGCAGACGCGGGACTCTCGGAGATACGCAGTATTTT. This translates into CASRRGTLGDTQYF.

This rearrangement joins TRBV21-1 to TRBJ2-1; the DNA was not compared with TRBD1, the D call given in the table. TRBV21-1 is reported as a pseudogene. The CDR3 extends over 12 amino acids. The CDR3 DNA is TGTGCCAGCACCCGGACAGCTAATGAGCAGTTCTTC. Translating it yields CASTRTANEQFF.

V and J are TRBV5-8 and TRBJ2-6; no reliable D call. The V end lost 2 bases, the J end lost 1 base, and 10 bases lay between the germline ends. The CDR3 extends over 16 amino acids. CDR1 is SGHTS and CDR2 is YDEGEE in the germline V gene. The DNA of the CDR3 is TGTGCCAGCAGCTTCCCGGTCTTATCTGGGGCCAACGTCCTGACTTTC. This gives the protein CASSFPVLSGANVLTF.

This clone has a handful of counts. The chain links TRBV5-4 to TRBJ1-6; 8 bases are shared with TRBD1. The CDR3 is made up of 14 amino acids. The germline V gene encodes CDR1 SGHNT and CDR2 YYREEE (reference sequence). V lost 2 bases, J lost 8 bases, and 3 bases stayed unmatched. The CDR3 sequence is CASSFSGGDSPLHF. The CDR3 DNA reads as TGTGCCAGCAGCTTTTCAGGGGGCGATTCACCCCTCCACTTT.

The J gene is TRBJ1-5, the V gene TRBV2; D is possibly TRBD1 (6 bases). The CDR3 length is 15 residues. V was clipped by 0 bases and J by 7 bases, with 13 bases between them. Germline V CDR1 and CDR2: SNHLY, FYNNEI. The CDR3 spells CASSEARGGGQPQHF. DNA of the CDR3: TGTGCCAGCAGTGAAGCGAGGGGGGGTGGACAGCCCCAGCATTTT.

The chain carries TRBV27 and TRBJ1-1; D remains ambiguous. Trimming cost V 5 bases and J 1 base, with 8 bases left between them. Per the germline V gene, CDR1 is MNHEY and CDR2 is SMNVEV (reference sequence). This CDR3 contains 13 residues. CDR3 in amino acids: CASSPYGNTEAFF. For the CDR3, the DNA is TGTGCCAGCAGTCCCTATGGGAACACTGAAGCTTTCTTT.

The chain uses TRBV7-9 and TRBJ2-2; D not certain. CDR1 and CDR2 from the germline V gene are SEHNR and FQNEAQ (reference sequence). CDR3 length: 16 amino acids. V lost 1 base and J 7 bases, leaving 16 bases between the germline ends. DNA of the CDR3: TGTGCCAGCAGCTTAGAAACAGCCCCTGGTAACGGGGAGCTGTTTTTT. Translated: CASSLETAPGNGELFF.

This clone was counted between two and nine times. The chain is built from TRBV5-1 and TRBJ2-1; possibly TRBD1 for D (6 bases). The V and J ends lost 6 bases and 8 bases respectively, with 18 bases between them. The V gene's germline CDR1 is SGHRS and CDR2 YFSETQ. This CDR3 has 14 amino acids. The CDR3 region is CASTSPDSGDEQFF. The CDR3 DNA is TGCGCCAGCACCTCCCCTGACTCAGGGGATGAGCAGTTCTTC.

The V call is TRBV6-5, the J call TRBJ1-1, with 8 bases lining up with TRBD1. The CDR3 length is 14 residues. Germline-derived CDR1 and CDR2 are MNHEY and SVGAGI. V lost 5 bases, J lost 2 bases, and 4 bases stayed unmatched. The CDR3, as DNA: TGTGCCAGCAGTCTAGACAGGGGTAACACTGAAGCTTTCTTT. This codes for CASSLDRGNTEAFF.

This chain links TRBV30 with TRBJ1-1, with a weak D call TRBD1 (6 bases). Germline CDR1 is GTSNPN and CDR2 is SVGIG (reference sequence). The CDR3 runs to 13 residues. The germline V and J ends were trimmed by 1 base and 4 bases, with 10 bases remaining between them. The DNA of the CDR3 is TGTGCCTGGAGTGGGGGCAGGGGCACTGAAGCTTTCTTT. This sequence encodes CAWSGGRGTEAFF.

This chain joins TRBV10-3 and TRBJ1-1; possible D gene TRBD1, 6 bases. Germline loops: CDR1 ENHRY, CDR2 SYGVKD. This CDR3 spans 12 amino acids. V was cut by 10 bases and J by 1 base, with 10 bases left in between. CDR3: CASGQSNTEAFF. Written as DNA, the CDR3 is TGTGCCAGCGGACAGTCGAACACTGAAGCTTTCTTT.

This chain's CDR3 is CASSPMRQGGGNQPQHF. CDR3 DNA sequence: TGTGCCAGCAGCCCTATGAGGCAAGGAGGGGGCAATCAGCCCCAGCATTTT. The chain combines TRBV27 with TRBJ1-5; a weak D match, TRBD1 (5 bases). V lost 6 bases and J lost 2, with 20 bases in between. CDR1 and CDR2 from the germline V gene are MNHEY and SMNVEV (reference sequence). The CDR3 totals 17 residues.

This clone was counted between two and nine times. This rearrangement joins TRBV7-3 to TRBJ1-2; D gene uncertain. Germline CDR1 SGHTA, CDR2 FQGTGA. CDR3 length equals 14 residues. V gave up 4 bases and J gave up 4 bases, with 13 bases separating them. The CDR3, as DNA: TGTGCCAGCAGCTCCCCGAACGAGGGCTATGGCTACACCTTC. This codes for CASSSPNEGYGYTF.

The chain is built from TRBV5-1 and TRBJ1-1; 9 nucleotides line up with TRBD1. This CDR3 spans 15 amino acids. V lost 4 bases to trimming and J lost 3 bases; unmatched junction nucleotides: 7. In germline, CDR1 is SGHRS, CDR2 YFSETQ. The CDR3 spells CASSGTGLEDTEAFF. The CDR3 nucleotides read TGCGCCAGCAGCGGGACAGGGCTTGAAGACACTGAAGCTTTCTTT.

This chain connects TRBV18 to TRBJ2-1; a possible D gene is TRBD1 (6 bases). The CDR3 is 14 amino acids. V gave up 3 bases and J gave up 5 bases, with 11 bases separating them. CDR1 and CDR2 (germline): KGHSH, LQKENI. The CDR3 reads CASSPRDNHNEQFF. The CDR3 DNA reads TGTGCCAGCTCACCCCGGGACAACCACAATGAGCAGTTCTTC.

The V gene is TRBV11-2, the J gene TRBJ1-1; a possible D gene is TRBD1 (6 bases). The V and J ends lost 3 bases and 4 bases respectively, with 15 bases between them. The CDR3 loop spans 15 amino acids. The germline CDR1 and CDR2 sequences are SGHAT and FQNNGV. The CDR3 DNA sequence: TGTGCCAGCAGCTTGGGGGTTGTAGGGGGCACTGAAGCTTTCTTT. Residues: CASSLGVVGGTEAFF. Together with reference TRBV11-2 and TRBJ1-1, the CDR3 gives the full variable domain: EAGVAQSPRYKIIEKRQSVAFWCNPISGHATLYWYQQILGQGPKLLIQFQNNGVVDDSQLPKDRFSAERLKGVDSTLKIQPAKLEDSAVYLCASSLGVVGGTEAFFGQGTRLTVV.